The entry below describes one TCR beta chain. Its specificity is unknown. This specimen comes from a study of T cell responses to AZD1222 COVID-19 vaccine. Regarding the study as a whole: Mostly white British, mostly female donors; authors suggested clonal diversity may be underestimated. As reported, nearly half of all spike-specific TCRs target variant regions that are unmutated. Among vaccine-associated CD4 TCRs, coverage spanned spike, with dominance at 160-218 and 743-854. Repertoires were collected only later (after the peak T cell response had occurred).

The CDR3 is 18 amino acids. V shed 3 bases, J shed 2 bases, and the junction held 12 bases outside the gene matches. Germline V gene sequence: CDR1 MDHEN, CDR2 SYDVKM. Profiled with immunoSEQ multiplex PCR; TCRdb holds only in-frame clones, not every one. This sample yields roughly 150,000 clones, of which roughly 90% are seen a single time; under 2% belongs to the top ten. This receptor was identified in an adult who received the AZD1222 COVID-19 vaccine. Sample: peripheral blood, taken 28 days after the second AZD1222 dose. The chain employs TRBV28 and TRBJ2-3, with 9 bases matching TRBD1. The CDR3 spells CASSLAGTGLLLTDTQYF. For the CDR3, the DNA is TGTGCCAGCAGTTTGGCCGGGACAGGGCTCTTACTCACAGATACGCAGTATTTT.